This entry lists 14 T cell receptor beta chains sequenced from one sample in a study of T cells in localized non-small cell lung cancer. Some clones are missing from TCRdb's copy, which holds only in-frame ones; the method was immunoSEQ multiplex PCR. The sample comprises about 48,000 clones, roughly 80% of which are singletons, and about 15% rests with the top ten. This material consisted of peripheral blood, taken before any cancer treatment. These receptors were collected from a man aged 40 to 70 with stage I squamous cell lung carcinoma.

The chain couples TRBV7-2 to TRBJ2-5; the D gene is possibly TRBD2 (7 bases). Trimming pared 2 bases from V and 7 bases from J, leaving 23 bases between. Germline assignment: CDR1 SGHTA and CDR2 FQGNSA. The CDR3 has 17 residues. The CDR3 here is CASSLSSSTGGHLTQYF. In DNA form, the CDR3 reads TGTGCCAGCAGCTTATCTTCCTCCACGGGGGGCCATTTGACCCAGTACTTC.

For the CDR3, the DNA is TGCGCCAGCAGCCCGTCAGGGGGATGGAATGAGCAGTTCTTC. Protein product: CASSPSGGWNEQFF. The chain recombines TRBV4-1 with TRBJ2-1, with 7 bases fitting TRBD1. With 4 bases clipped from V and 7 bases from J, the junction kept 7 bases outside the gene matches. Germline CDR1 reads MGHRA; CDR2 reads YSYEKL. This CDR3 has 14 residues.

V gene TRBV27 combines with J gene TRBJ2-5; 7 bases fit TRBD1. The germline V gene has CDR1 MNHEY and CDR2 SMNVEV (reference sequence). The V gene end was trimmed by 5 bases and the J gene end by 0 bases; junction bases not matched to a gene: 9. The CDR3 runs to 16 residues. The CDR3 is CASSPGDRGYQETQYF. Written as DNA, the CDR3 is TGTGCCAGCAGTCCAGGGGACAGAGGGTACCAAGAGACCCAGTACTTC.

The rearrangement links TRBV5-6 to TRBJ1-2, with D possibly being TRBD1 (5 bases). The CDR3 sequence is 12 residues long. With 4 bases removed from V and 8 bases from J, the gap between germline ends came to 12 bases. Looked up from germline, CDR1 is SGHDT and CDR2 is YYEEEE. CDR3 nucleotide sequence: TGTGCCAGCAGCCTGGGGACTTCAGGCTACACCTTC. Protein: CASSLGTSGYTF.

The chain uses TRBV6-4 and TRBJ2-1; 9 nucleotides line up with TRBD1. This CDR3 is 14 amino acids long. CDR1 is MRHNA and CDR2 is SNTAGT in the germline V gene. The J segment lost 6 bases and the V segment lost 5 bases, leaving 5 bases of the junction unmatched. The CDR3, as DNA: TGTGCCAGCAGTAAACAGGGGGCTGGCAATGAGCAGTTCTTC. It translates to CASSKQGAGNEQFF.

The chain is built from TRBV19 and TRBJ2-7; a possible D gene is TRBD2 (5 bases). V lost 0 bases and J lost 0, with 12 bases in between. CDR3 length equals 16 residues. CDR1 and CDR2 from the germline V gene are LNHDA and SQIVND (reference sequence). CDR3 protein: CASSIDLRAYSYEQYF. DNA for the CDR3: TGTGCCAGTAGTATAGATCTGAGGGCATACTCCTACGAGCAGTACTTC.

J is TRBJ1-5 and V is TRBV19; no clear D gene. CDR3 size: 18 residues. CDR1 and CDR2 from the germline V gene are LNHDA and SQIVND (reference sequence). Trimming stripped 8 bases from V and 0 bases from J, with 23 bases between. This CDR3 is CASVKESVTDYSNQPQHF. The DNA for the CDR3 is TGTGCCAGTGTTAAGGAGAGTGTCACAGATTATAGCAATCAGCCCCAGCATTTT.

The chain couples TRBV9 to TRBJ1-1; D gene unclear. The V end lost 0 bases, the J end lost 4 bases, and 13 bases lay between the germline ends. Germline lookup yields CDR1 SGDLS and CDR2 YYNGEE. CDR3 length: 15 residues. Here the CDR3 reads CASSVEGLTGTEAFF. DNA of the CDR3: TGTGCCAGCAGCGTAGAGGGCTTAACTGGCACTGAAGCTTTCTTT.

The chain links TRBV5-6 to TRBJ2-1; 8 nucleotides align to TRBD2. Germline-derived CDR1 and CDR2 are SGHDT and YYEEEE. J gave up 9 bases and V 1 base, and 18 bases lay outside the gene matches. This CDR3 contains 18 residues. CDR3 in DNA: TGTGCCAGCAGCTTGTGGGCACTAGTGGCGGGGGGTTTAGGTGAGCAGTTCTTC. As protein: CASSLWALVAGGLGEQFF.

CDR3 nucleotide sequence: TGTGCCAGCAGCTTGGGACAGGGGGGAATCAACACCATATATTTT. It is translated as CASSLGQGGINTIYF. This rearrangement joins TRBV5-4 to TRBJ1-3; TRBD1 matches at 9 bases. The CDR3 has 15 residues. The trim removed 0 bases at V and 7 bases at J, leaving 5 bases unmatched. In germline, CDR1 is SGHNT, CDR2 YYREEE (reference sequence).

The chain employs TRBV11-2 and TRBJ2-1; D could derive from TRBD1 or TRBD2 (6 bases each). The CDR3 consists of 14 residues. The V gene's germline CDR1 is SGHAT and CDR2 FQNNGV. Trimming stripped 5 bases from V and 5 bases from J, with 13 bases between. CDR3 DNA: TGTGCCAGCAGCCACCGGAGGGGGGACAATGAGCAGTTCTTC. It encodes CASSHRRGDNEQFF.

The chain combines TRBV6-5 with TRBJ1-2, with no clear D. The CDR3 is 12 residues long. V was clipped by 5 bases and J by 3 bases, with 7 bases between them. Germline CDR1 is MNHEY and CDR2 is SVGAGI. The CDR3 loop reads CASSEGHYGYTF. In DNA form, the CDR3 reads TGTGCCAGCAGTGAAGGGCACTATGGCTACACCTTC.

This sequence joins TRBV5-1 and TRBJ2-1; 8 bases map to TRBD2. This CDR3 contains 15 residues. In germline, CDR1 is SGHRS, CDR2 YFSETQ. The V segment lost 5 bases and the J segment 4 bases; nucleotides outside the gene matches: 8. Here the CDR3 reads CASSPGGDIYNEQFF. In DNA form, the CDR3 reads TGCGCCAGCAGTCCCGGGGGGGATATATACAATGAGCAGTTCTTC.

The rearrangement links TRBV11-3 to TRBJ2-7; 9 nucleotides line up with TRBD1. The CDR3 is 16 amino acids. The junction had 12 bases not matched to a gene; V was cut back by 3 bases and J by 6 bases. Germline CDR1 SGHNT, CDR2 YENEEA. For the CDR3, the DNA is TGTGCCAGCAGCTTGAATCCTGCCGGGACAGGGACCGAGCAGTACTTC. Its translation is CASSLNPAGTGTEQYF.